This TCR beta chain was recorded in a study of OX40 agonist ivuxolimab in advanced cancers. Study details: The treatment was a fully human IgG2 OX40 agonist, ivuxolimab. Hepatocellular carcinoma, melanoma, renal cell or head and neck cancer was diagnosed in the dose-escalation patients. Earlier anti-PD-1, anti-PD-L1 or anti-CTLA-4 therapy was permitted; around 40% had received some. Study-wide results and caveats: Determination of antigen specificity was not performed for the expanded peripheral T cells.

As concerns this clone: Its cognate antigen is unknown.

Germline values: CDR1 MDHEN, CDR2 SYDVKM. Trimming left V 2 bases short and J 6 bases short, with 14 bases between. The length of the CDR3 is 14 residues. Profiled with immunoSEQ multiplex PCR; TCRdb holds only in-frame clones, not every one. The repertoire holds 50,000 to 55,000 clones, over 80% seen once, with more than 1.5% in the top ten. Specimen: CD4+ or CD8+ T cells sorted from blood, collected in a trial of the OX40 agonist ivuxolimab. V gene TRBV28 combines with J gene TRBJ2-7, with a tentative D call TRBD1 (5 bases). This sequence was found in an adult with an advanced solid tumor such as melanoma, head and neck, liver or kidney cancer. The CDR3 nucleotides are TGTGCCAGCAGTTTAATCGGACATACGGTCGAGCAGTACTTC. As protein: CASSLIGHTVEQYF.